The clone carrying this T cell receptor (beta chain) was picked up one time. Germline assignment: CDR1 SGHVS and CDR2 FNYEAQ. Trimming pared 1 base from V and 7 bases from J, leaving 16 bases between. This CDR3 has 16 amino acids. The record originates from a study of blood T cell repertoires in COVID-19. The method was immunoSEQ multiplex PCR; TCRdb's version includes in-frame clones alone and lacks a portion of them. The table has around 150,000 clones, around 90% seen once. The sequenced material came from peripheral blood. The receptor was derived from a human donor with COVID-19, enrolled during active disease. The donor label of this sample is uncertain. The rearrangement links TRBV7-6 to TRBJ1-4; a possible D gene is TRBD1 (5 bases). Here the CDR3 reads CASSLDDSGIGEKLFF. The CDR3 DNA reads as TGTGCCAGCAGCTTAGACGATTCAGGGATAGGTGAAAAACTGTTTTTT.